This TCR beta chain was identified in a study of T-cell reconstitution after alpha-beta-depleted transplantation in children. The TCRbeta library was prepared with unique molecular identifiers. One entry per CDR3 protein results from TCRdb running MiXCR on the PCR reads. Among about 400,000 distinct CDR3 sequences, just over 20% were seen once, and the ten largest hold 3% to 4.5%. In this sample, this clonotype turned up many times. V lost 5 bases, J lost 2 bases, and 13 bases lay in between. The CDR3 extends over 15 amino acids. CDR1 is MNHEY and CDR2 is SVGAGI in the germline V gene. This chain links TRBV6-5 with TRBJ2-1; D may match TRBD1 or TRBD2 (5 bases each). This specimen was PBMCs from the stem cell graft donor, taken from the stem cell graft. This TCR came from a human donor who donated a stem cell graft to a child with acute myeloid leukemia. CDR3 in DNA: TGTGCCAGCAGTACCACCGGGACGGCCTACAATGAGCAGTTCTTC. As protein: CASSTTGTAYNEQFF.